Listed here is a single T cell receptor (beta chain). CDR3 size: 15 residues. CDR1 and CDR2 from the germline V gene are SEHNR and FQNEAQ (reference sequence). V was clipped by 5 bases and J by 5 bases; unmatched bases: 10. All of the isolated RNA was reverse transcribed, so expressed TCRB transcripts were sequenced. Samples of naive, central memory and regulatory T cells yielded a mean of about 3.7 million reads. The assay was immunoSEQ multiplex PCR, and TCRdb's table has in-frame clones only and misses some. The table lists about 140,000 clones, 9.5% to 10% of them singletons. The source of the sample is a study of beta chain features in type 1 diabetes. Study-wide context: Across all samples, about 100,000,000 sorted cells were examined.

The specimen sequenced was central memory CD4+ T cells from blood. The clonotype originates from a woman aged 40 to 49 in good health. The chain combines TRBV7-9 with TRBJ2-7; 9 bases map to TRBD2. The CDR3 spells CASSLGGGATHEQYF. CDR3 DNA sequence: TGTGCCAGCAGCCTTGGCGGGGGGGCCACCCACGAGCAGTACTTC.